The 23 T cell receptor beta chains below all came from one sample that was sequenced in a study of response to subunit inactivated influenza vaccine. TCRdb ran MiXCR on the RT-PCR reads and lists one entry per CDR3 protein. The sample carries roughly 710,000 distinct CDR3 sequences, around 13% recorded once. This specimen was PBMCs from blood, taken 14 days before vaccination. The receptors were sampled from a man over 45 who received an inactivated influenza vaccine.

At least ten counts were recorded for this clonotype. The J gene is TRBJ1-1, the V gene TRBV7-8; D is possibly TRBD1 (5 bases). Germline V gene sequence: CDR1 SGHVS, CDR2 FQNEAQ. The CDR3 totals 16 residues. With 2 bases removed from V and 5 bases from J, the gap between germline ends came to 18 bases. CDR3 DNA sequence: TGTGCCAGCAGCTTACGGGTCGGGGCCCGGGGGACTGAAGCTTTCTTT. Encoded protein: CASSLRVGARGTEAFF.

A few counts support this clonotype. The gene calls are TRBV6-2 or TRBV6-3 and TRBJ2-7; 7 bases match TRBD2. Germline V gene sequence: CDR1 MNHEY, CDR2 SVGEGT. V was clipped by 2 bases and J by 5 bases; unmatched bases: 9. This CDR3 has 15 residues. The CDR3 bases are TGTGCCAGCAGTTACACGGGAGGCCGGACTAACGAGCAGTACTTC. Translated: CASSYTGGRTNEQYF.

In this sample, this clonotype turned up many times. CDR3 DNA: TGCGCCAGCAGCTTTAGGGCTGCTATCGAGCAGTTCTTC. Amino acid sequence: CASSFRAAIEQFF. The rearrangement joins TRBV5-1 to TRBJ2-1; no reliable D call. V gave up 2 bases and J gave up 10 bases, with 13 bases separating them. The CDR3 totals 13 residues. Germline CDR1 reads SGHRS; CDR2 reads YFSETQ.

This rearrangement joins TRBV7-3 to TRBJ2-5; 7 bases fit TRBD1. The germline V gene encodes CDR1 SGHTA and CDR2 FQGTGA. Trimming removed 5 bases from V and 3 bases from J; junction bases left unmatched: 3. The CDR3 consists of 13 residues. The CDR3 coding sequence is TGTGCCAGCAGCAATGACAGGGAAGAGACCCAGTACTTC. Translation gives CASSNDREETQYF.

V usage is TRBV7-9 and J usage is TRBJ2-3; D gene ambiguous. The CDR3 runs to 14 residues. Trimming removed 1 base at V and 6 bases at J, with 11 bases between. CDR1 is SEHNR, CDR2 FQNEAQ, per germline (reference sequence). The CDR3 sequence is CASSLVLFLDTQYF. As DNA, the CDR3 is TGTGCCAGCAGCTTAGTTCTGTTTCTTGATACGCAGTATTTT.

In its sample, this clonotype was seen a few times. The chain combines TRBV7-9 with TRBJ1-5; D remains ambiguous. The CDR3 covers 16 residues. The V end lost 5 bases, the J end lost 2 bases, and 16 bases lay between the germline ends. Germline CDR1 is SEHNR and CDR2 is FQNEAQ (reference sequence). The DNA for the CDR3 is TGTGCCAGCAGCCTAAGTGGTGTATGGGGCAATCAGCCCCAGCATTTT. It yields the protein CASSLSGVWGNQPQHF.

In DNA, the CDR3 is TGTGCCAGCAGCCCCGCGGCTACCCACGGGGGCAATGAGCAGTTCTTC. The encoded protein is CASSPAATHGGNEQFF. This chain links TRBV9 with TRBJ2-1, with TRBD2 as a possible D gene (6 bases). Trimming left V 4 bases short and J 6 bases short, with 20 bases between. Germline V CDR1 and CDR2: SGDLS, YYNGEE. The CDR3 sequence is 16 residues long.

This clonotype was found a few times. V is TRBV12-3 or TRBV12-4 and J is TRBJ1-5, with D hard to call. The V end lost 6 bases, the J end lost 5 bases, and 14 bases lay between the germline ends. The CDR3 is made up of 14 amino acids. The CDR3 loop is CASSTSVRDQPQHF. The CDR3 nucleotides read TGTGCCAGCAGCACCTCTGTAAGGGATCAGCCCCAGCATTTT.

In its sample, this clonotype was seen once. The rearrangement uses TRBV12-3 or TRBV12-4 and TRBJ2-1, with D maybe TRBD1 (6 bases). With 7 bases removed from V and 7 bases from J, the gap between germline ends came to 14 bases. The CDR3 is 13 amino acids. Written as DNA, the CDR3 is TGTGCCAGCACGGGGACAATGATGAATGAGCAGTTCTTC. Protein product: CASTGTMMNEQFF.

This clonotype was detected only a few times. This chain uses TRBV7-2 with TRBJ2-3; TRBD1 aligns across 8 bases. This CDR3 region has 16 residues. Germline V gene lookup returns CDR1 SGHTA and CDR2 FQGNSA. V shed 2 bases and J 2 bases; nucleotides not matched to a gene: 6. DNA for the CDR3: TGTGCCAGCAGCTTAACGACAGGGGCACCCACAGATACGCAGTATTTT. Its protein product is CASSLTTGAPTDTQYF.

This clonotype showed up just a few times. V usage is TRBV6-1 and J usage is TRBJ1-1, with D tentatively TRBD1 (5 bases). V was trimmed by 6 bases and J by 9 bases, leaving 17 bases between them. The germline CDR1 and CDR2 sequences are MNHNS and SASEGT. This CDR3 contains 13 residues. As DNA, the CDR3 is TGTGCCAGCAGATCGCCTCAGGGTGTTCAAGCTTTCTTT. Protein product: CASRSPQGVQAFF.

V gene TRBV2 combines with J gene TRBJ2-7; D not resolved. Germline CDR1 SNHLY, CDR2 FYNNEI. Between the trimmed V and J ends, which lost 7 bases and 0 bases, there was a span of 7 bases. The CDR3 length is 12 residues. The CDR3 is CASTRDSYEQYF. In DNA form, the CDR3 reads TGTGCCAGCACTAGGGACTCCTACGAGCAGTACTTC.

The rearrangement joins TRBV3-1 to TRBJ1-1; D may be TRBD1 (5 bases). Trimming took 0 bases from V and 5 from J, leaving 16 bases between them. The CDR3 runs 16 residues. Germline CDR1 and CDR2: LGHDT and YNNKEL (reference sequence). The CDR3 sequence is CASSQDSEVGGTEAFF. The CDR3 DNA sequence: TGTGCCAGCAGCCAAGATTCCGAGGTCGGGGGAACTGAAGCTTTCTTT.

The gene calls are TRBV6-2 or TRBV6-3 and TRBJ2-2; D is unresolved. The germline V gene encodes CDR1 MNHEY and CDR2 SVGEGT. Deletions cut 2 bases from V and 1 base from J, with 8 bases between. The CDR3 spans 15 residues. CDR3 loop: CASSYRPENTGELFF. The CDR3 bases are TGTGCCAGCAGTTACAGGCCAGAGAACACCGGGGAGCTGTTTTTT.

The CDR3 nucleotides read TGTGCCAGCAGCTTAGAAAGTTCCTCCCTCCCCTACAATGAGCAGTTCTTC. Its translation: CASSLESSSLPYNEQFF. This chain connects TRBV11-2 to TRBJ2-1; D unresolved. There are 17 residues in the CDR3. Germline V gene sequence: CDR1 SGHAT, CDR2 FQNNGV. V was shortened by 0 bases and J by 2 bases, with 14 bases between the two germline ends.

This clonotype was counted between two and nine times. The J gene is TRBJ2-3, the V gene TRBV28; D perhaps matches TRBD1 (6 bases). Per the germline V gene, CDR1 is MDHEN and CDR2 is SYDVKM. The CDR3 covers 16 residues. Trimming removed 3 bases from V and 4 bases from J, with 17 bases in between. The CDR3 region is CASSLDSLRVADTQYF. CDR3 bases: TGTGCCAGCAGTTTGGACAGTCTTAGGGTGGCAGATACGCAGTATTTT. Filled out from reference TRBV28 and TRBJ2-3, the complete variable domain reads DVKVTQSSRYLVKRTGEKVFLECVQDMDHENMFWYRQDPGLGLRLIYFSYDVKMKEKGDIPEGYSVSREKKERFSLILESASTNQTSMYLCASSLDSLRVADTQYFGPGTRLTVL.

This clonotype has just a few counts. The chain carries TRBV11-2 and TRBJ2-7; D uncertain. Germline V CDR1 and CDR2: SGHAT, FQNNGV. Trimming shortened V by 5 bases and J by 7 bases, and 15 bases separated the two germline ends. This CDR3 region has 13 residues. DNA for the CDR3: TGTGCCAGCAGCCCCCGGCCCGGTGGGGAGCAGTACTTC. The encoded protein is CASSPRPGGEQYF.

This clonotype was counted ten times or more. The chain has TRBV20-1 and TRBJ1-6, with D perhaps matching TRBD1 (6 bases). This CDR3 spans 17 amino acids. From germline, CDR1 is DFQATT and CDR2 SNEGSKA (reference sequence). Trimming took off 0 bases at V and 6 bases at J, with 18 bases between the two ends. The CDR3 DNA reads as TGCAGTGCTAGAGATCTACAGGGACTATCTCTTAATTCACCCCTCCACTTT. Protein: CSARDLQGLSLNSPLHF.

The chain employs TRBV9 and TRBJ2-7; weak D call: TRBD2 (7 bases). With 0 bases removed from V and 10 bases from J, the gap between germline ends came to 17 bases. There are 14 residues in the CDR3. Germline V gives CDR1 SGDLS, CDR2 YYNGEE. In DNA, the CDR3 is TGTGCCAGCAGCGTAGGCGGGGGCCCTTACGTCCAGTACTTC. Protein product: CASSVGGGPYVQYF.

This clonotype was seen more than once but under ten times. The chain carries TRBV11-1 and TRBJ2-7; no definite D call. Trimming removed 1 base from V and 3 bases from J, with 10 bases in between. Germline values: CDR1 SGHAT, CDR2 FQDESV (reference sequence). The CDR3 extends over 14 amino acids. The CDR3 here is CASSLVGTFYEQYF. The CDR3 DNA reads TGTGCCAGCAGCTTAGTGGGCACCTTCTACGAGCAGTACTTC.

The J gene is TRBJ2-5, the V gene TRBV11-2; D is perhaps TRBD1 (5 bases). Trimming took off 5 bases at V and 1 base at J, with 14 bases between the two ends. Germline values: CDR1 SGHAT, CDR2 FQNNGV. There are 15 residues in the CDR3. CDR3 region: CASSTRQNTQETQYF. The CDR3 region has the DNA TGTGCCAGCAGCACCCGACAGAACACCCAAGAGACCCAGTACTTC.

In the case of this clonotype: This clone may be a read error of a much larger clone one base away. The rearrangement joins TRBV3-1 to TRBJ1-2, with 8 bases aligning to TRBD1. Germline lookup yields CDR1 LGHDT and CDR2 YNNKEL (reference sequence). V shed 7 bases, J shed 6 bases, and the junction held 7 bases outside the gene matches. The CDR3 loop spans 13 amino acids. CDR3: CASIQSTGDGYTF. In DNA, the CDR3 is TGTGCCAGCATCCAGTCGACAGGGGATGGCTACACCTTC.

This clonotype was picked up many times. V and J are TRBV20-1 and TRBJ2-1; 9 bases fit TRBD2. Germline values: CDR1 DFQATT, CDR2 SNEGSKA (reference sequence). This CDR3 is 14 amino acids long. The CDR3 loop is CRAPGVAGDNEQFF. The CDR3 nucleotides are TGCAGGGCCCCAGGGGTAGCGGGAGACAATGAGCAGTTCTTC.